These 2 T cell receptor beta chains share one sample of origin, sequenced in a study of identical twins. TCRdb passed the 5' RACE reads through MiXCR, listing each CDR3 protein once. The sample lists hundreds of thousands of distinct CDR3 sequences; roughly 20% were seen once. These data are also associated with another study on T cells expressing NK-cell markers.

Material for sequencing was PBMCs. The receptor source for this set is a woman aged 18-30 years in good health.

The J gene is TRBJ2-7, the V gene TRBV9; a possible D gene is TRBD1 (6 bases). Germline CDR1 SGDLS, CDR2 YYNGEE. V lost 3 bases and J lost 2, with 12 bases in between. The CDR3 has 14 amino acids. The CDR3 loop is CASSEAGVPYEQYF. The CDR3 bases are TGTGCCAGCAGCGAGGCAGGGGTGCCCTACGAGCAGTACTTC.

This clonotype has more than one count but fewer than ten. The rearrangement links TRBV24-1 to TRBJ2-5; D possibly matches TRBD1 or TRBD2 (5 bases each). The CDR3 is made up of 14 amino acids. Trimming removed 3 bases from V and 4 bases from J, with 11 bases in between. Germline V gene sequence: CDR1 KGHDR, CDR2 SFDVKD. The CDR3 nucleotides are TGTGCCACCAGTGATGGCCAGGGACGAGAGACCCAGTACTTC. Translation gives CATSDGQGRETQYF.